This TCR beta chain was identified during a study of T-cell memory formation after mild COVID-19. TCRdb reprocessed the 5' RACE reads via MiXCR and lists one record per CDR3 protein. The table records 100,000 to 150,000 distinct CDR3 sequences, about 18% of them present only once. V trimming: 3 bases; J trimming: 1 base; junction bases outside the gene matches: 4. This CDR3 is built from 16 residues. Germline CDR1 reads KGHSH; CDR2 reads LQKENI. The receptor was derived from a man aged 18 to 30 who had mild COVID-19 (a few samples of this study predate the infection). Cell type and time point are not known. This chain joins TRBV18 and TRBJ2-1, with 9 bases lining up with TRBD1. The sequencing sample was made of PBMCs or a T cell subset sorted from them (not recorded which). CDR3 sequence reads: CASSPLGTGSYNEQFF. The CDR3 DNA sequence: TGTGCCAGCTCACCGCTCGGGACAGGGTCCTACAATGAGCAGTTCTTC.